The 5 T cell receptor beta chains presented below share a single source sample, sequenced in a study of cytomegalovirus exposure and HLA in healthy donors. PCR amplification relied on 60 Vbeta primers (plus 13 Jbeta primers). Clones were read by immunoSEQ multiplex PCR, and TCRdb kept only the in-frame ones, dropping some. The top ten hold more than 5% of the sample, which has some 250,000 clones, about 80% seen once. Sequencing was done on a sample of PBMCs. The receptors derive from a woman in her thirties or forties in good health and CMV-seropositive.

The chain combines TRBV7-6 with TRBJ2-5; TRBD2 agrees at 9 bases. The J call is in doubt because the DNA end fits TRBJ2-7 better. Germline V gives CDR1 SGHVS, CDR2 FNYEAQ. The CDR3 runs 16 residues. This chain's CDR3 is CASSLERGARSFEQYF. CDR3 nucleotides: TGTGCCAGCAGCTTAGAGCGGGGGGCAAGAAGCTTCGAGCAGTACTTC.

V gene TRBV7-9 combines with J gene TRBJ2-7; 8 bases align to TRBD2. Trimming removed 1 base from V and 4 bases from J; junction bases left unmatched: 6. This CDR3 contains 15 residues. Germline CDR1 reads SEHNR; CDR2 reads FQNEAQ (reference sequence). The CDR3 bases are TGTGCCAGCAGCTTAGTCGGTAGCGGGACTTACGAGCAGTACTTC. Protein: CASSLVGSGTYEQYF.

The rearrangement joins TRBV6-5 to TRBJ2-7, with TRBD2 matching 10 bases. Germline V lookup: CDR1 MNHEY, CDR2 SVGAGI. CDR3 length: 14 residues. Unmatched junction bases numbered 5, after V lost 6 bases and J lost 3 bases. The CDR3: CASRDTSGNYEQYF. Written as DNA, the CDR3 is TGTGCCAGCAGAGATACTAGCGGGAACTACGAGCAGTACTTC.

This rearrangement joins TRBV25-1 to TRBJ1-2; 8 nucleotides match TRBD1. The CDR3 is made up of 14 amino acids. Germline CDR1 reads MGHDK; CDR2 reads SYGVNS. V shed 4 bases and J 6 bases; nucleotides not matched to a gene: 7. The CDR3 protein is CASSGWQGADGYTF. DNA of the CDR3: TGTGCCAGCAGTGGATGGCAGGGGGCTGATGGCTACACCTTC.

V gene TRBV5-1 combines with J gene TRBJ2-7; the match to TRBD2 covers 9 bases. J was trimmed by 1 base and V by 1 base; bases with no gene match: 3. The CDR3 runs 15 residues. Germline V CDR1 and CDR2: SGHRS, YFSETQ. CDR3: CASSLTSGPSYEQYF. CDR3 nucleotides: TGCGCCAGCAGCTTGACTAGCGGGCCTTCCTACGAGCAGTACTTC.